This entry is about one TCR beta chain. Per the original methods: Amplification with reference gene primers provided the estimates of nucleated cell counts. Sequencing was performed with immunoSEQ multiplex PCR; in TCRdb, only in-frame clones are kept and a portion is missing. V and J calls and clone size come straight from that table; D and trimming were deduced from the DNA. The sample includes around 220,000 clones, 86% seen only once; the top ten take approximately 10%. Trimming took 1 base from V and 4 from J; bases not matched to a gene: 12. Looked up from germline, CDR1 is LGHNT and CDR2 is FRNRAP. This CDR3 is 18 amino acids long. This record comes from a study of blood T cell repertoires in COVID-19. Study in general: Samples came from the United States, Italy and Spain, spanning acute and convalescent COVID-19. In each case, the material was cDNA or gDNA derived from T cells, B-cell-depleted T cells, or PBMCs.

Enrolled during active infection, Seattle patients were then followed longitudinally. J is TRBJ2-2 and V is TRBV12-5; TRBD1 matches at 7 bases. The sequence came from a woman in her forties or fifties with COVID-19, enrolled during active disease. The sequencing sample was made of peripheral blood. The CDR3 sequence: CASGLGRQGLAVTGELFF. CDR3 coding DNA: TGTGCTAGTGGTTTGGGGAGACAGGGCCTCGCGGTCACCGGGGAGCTGTTTTTT.